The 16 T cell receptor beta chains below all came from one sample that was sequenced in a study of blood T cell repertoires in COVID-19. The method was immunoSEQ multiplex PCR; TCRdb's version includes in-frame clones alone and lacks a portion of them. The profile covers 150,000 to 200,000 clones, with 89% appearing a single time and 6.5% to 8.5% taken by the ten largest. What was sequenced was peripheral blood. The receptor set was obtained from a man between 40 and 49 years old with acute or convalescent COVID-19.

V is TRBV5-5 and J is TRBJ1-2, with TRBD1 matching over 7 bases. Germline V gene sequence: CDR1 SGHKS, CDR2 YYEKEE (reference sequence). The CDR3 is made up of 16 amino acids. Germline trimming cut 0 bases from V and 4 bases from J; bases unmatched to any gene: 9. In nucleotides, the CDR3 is TGTGCCAGCAGCTTGGCCGGGACAGAGACCCCCTATGGCTACACCTTC. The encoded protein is CASSLAGTETPYGYTF.

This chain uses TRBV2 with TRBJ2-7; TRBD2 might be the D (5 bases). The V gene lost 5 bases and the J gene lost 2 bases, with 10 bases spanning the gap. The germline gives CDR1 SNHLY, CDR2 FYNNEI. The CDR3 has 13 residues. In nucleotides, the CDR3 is TGTGCCAGCAGTCGGAGCGGTACCTACGAGCAGTACTTC. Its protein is CASSRSGTYEQYF.

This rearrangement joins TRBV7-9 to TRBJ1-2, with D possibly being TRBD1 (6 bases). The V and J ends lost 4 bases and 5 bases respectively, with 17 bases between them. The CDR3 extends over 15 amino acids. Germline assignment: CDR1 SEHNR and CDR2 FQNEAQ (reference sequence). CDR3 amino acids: CASSSESTGQYGYTF. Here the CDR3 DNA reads TGTGCCAGCAGCTCCGAATCGACAGGACAATATGGCTACACCTTC.

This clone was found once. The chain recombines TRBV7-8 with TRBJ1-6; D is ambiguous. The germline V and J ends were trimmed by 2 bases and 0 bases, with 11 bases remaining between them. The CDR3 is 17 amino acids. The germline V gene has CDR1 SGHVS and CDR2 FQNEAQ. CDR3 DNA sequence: TGTGCCAGCAGCTTACCGAGTTCGAGCTCCTATAATTCACCCCTCCACTTT. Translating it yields CASSLPSSSSYNSPLHF.

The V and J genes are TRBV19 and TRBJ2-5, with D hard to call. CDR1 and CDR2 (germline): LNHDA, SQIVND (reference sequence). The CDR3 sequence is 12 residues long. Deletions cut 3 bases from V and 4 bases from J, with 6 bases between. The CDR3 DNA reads TGTGCCAGTAGTATTGGCAGAGAGACCCAGTACTTC. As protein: CASSIGRETQYF. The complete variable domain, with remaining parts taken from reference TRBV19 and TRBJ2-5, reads DGGITQSPKYLFRKEGQNVTLSCEQNLNHDAMYWYRQDPGQGLRLIYYSQIVNDFQKGDIAEGYSVSREKKESFPLTVTSAQKNPTAFYLCASSIGRETQYFGPGTRLLVL.

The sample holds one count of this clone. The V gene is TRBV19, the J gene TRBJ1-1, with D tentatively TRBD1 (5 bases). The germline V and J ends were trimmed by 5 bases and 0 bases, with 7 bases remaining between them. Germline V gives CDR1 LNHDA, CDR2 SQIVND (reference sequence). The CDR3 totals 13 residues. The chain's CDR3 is CASSRQMNTEAFF. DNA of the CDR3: TGTGCCAGTAGTCGACAGATGAACACTGAAGCTTTCTTT. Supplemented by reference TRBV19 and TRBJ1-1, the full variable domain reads DGGITQSPKYLFRKEGQNVTLSCEQNLNHDAMYWYRQDPGQGLRLIYYSQIVNDFQKGDIAEGYSVSREKKESFPLTVTSAQKNPTAFYLCASSRQMNTEAFFGQGTRLTVV.

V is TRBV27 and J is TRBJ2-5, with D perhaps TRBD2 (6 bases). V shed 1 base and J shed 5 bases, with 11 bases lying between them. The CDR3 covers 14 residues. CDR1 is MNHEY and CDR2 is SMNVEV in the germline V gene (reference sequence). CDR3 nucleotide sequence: TGTGCCAGCAGTTTATGGGGAGGAGGTGAGACCCAGTACTTC. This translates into CASSLWGGGETQYF.

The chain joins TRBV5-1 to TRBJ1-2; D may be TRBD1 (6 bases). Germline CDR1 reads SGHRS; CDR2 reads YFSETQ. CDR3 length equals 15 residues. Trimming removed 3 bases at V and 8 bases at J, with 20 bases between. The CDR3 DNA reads TGCGCCAGCAGCTCCTTAGCCAGCCCCCAGGGGGGCTACACCTTC. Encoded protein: CASSSLASPQGGYTF.

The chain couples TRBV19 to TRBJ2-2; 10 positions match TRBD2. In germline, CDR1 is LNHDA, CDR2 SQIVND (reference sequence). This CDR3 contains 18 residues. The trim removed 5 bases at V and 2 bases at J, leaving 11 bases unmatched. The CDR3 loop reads CASSGERGGPFNTGELFF. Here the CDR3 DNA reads TGTGCCAGTAGTGGAGAGCGGGGGGGCCCGTTTAACACCGGGGAGCTGTTTTTT.

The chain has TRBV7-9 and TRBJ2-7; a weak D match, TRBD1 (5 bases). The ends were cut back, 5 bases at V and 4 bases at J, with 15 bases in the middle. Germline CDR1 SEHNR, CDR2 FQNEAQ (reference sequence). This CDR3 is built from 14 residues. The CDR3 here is CASSPLKGDYEQYF. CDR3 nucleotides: TGTGCCAGCAGCCCACTTAAAGGGGATTACGAGCAGTACTTC.

In DNA, the CDR3 is TGCGCCAGCAGCCAACTAGCGGGGGGCTCCTACGAGCAGTACTTC. It yields the protein CASSQLAGGSYEQYF. This chain joins TRBV4-3 and TRBJ2-7, with 11 bases matching TRBD2. The germline V gene encodes CDR1 LGHNA and CDR2 YSLEER. The CDR3 contains 15 residues. V trimming: 2 bases; J trimming: 0 bases; junction bases outside the gene matches: 0.

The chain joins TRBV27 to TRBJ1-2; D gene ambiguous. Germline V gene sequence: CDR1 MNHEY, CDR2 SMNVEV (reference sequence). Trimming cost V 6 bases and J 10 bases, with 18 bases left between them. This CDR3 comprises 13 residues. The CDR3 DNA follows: TGTGCCAGCAGCGTATCGGGTGGTCGAGCCTACACCTTC. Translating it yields CASSVSGGRAYTF.

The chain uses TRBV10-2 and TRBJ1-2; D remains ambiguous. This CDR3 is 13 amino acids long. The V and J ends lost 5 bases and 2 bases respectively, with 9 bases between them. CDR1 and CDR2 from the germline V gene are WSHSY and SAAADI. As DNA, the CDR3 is TGCGCCAGCAGTCCTCTCCAGAACTATGGCTACACCTTC. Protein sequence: CASSPLQNYGYTF.

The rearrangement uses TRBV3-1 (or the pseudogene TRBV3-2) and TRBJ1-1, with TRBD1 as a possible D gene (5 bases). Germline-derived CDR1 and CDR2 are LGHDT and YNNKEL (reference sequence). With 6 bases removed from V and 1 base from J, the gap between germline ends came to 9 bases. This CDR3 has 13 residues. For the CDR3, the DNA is TGTGCCAGCAGACCGGGGGGGAACACTGAAGCTTTCTTT. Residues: CASRPGGNTEAFF.

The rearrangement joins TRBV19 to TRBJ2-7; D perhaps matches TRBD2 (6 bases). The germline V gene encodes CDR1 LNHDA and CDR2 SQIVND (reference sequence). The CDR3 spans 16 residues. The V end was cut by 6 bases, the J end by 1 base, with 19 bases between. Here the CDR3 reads CASRARTGLRSYEQYF. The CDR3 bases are TGTGCCAGTAGGGCCCGCACGGGACTCCGATCCTACGAGCAGTACTTC.

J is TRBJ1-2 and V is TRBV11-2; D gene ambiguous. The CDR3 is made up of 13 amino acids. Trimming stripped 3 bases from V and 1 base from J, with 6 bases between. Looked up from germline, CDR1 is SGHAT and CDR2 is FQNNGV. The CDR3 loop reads CASSFGSNYGYTF. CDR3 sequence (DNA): TGTGCCAGCAGCTTTGGCAGTAACTATGGCTACACCTTC.